One sample yielded the 23 T cell receptor beta chains listed below, sequenced in a study of monozygotic twins with inflammatory bowel disease. TCRdb re-called the 5' RACE reads, yielding one record per CDR3 amino acid sequence without DNA. The data include about 420,000 distinct CDR3 sequences; the top ten clones carry roughly 2.5%. Sequencing input: blood. These TCRs come from a human donor with ulcerative colitis or Crohn's disease, or a healthy co-twin of an affected twin (not recorded which).

This chain joins TRBV4-1 and TRBJ1-1; lacking DNA, the TRBD1 call made by TCRdb goes unchecked. The germline gives CDR1 MGHRA, CDR2 YSYEKL. There are 14 residues in the CDR3. The CDR3 loop reads CASTEGRLTVEAFF.

The chain links TRBV9 to TRBJ2-7; TCRdb returns TRBD1, unconfirmable since there is no DNA. Germline V gene data show CDR1 as SGDLS and CDR2 as YYNGEE. There are 16 residues in the CDR3. CDR3 sequence reads: CASSPHPGQRSYEQYF.

The chain uses TRBV20-1 and TRBJ2-5; TCRdb's D call, TRBD2, is unchecked because there is no DNA. CDR1 and CDR2 (germline): DFQATT, SNEGSKA (reference sequence). The CDR3 spans 16 residues. This CDR3 is CSASPLGTSGGETQYF.

This chain links TRBV18 with TRBJ2-7; TCRdb outputs TRBD1, but without DNA this stays unchecked. Germline CDR1 is KGHSH and CDR2 is LQKENI. The CDR3 is 14 residues long. The CDR3 spells CASSQETGWYEQYF.

The chain joins TRBV4-1 to TRBJ2-7; TCRdb gives TRBD1 as the D gene, but with no DNA this cannot be confirmed. Per the germline V gene, CDR1 is MGHRA and CDR2 is YSYEKL. There are 16 residues in the CDR3. This chain's CDR3 is CASSQEVVRGGYEQYF.

The gene calls are TRBV7-6 and TRBJ1-6. The CDR3 length is 14 residues. Per the germline V gene, CDR1 is SGHVS and CDR2 is FNYEAQ. CDR3 in amino acids: CASSEEVYNSPLHF.

The chain is built from TRBV18 and TRBJ1-1. Germline loops: CDR1 KGHSH, CDR2 LQKENI. The CDR3 is 14 residues long. The CDR3 sequence is CASSPNRANTEAFF.

The chain links TRBV7-9 to TRBJ1-4. Germline CDR1 and CDR2: SEHNR and FQNEAQ (reference sequence). The CDR3 totals 15 residues. This CDR3 reads CASSLGASSNEKLFF.

This chain links TRBV7-2 with TRBJ2-2; TCRdb proposes TRBD1, but this gene call is untestable without DNA. This CDR3 comprises 16 residues. The germline V gene has CDR1 SGHTA and CDR2 FQGNSA. The CDR3 loop reads CASSSWGGTWTGELFF.

V and J are TRBV20-1 and TRBJ2-4; TCRdb proposes TRBD1, but this gene call is untestable without DNA. Germline CDR1 DFQATT, CDR2 SNEGSKA (reference sequence). The CDR3 consists of 14 residues. The CDR3 spells CSANSWTSKNIQYF.

The rearrangement joins TRBV12-3 or TRBV12-4 to TRBJ1-1; the D gene TCRdb calls, TRBD1, cannot be checked with no DNA. This CDR3 has 14 amino acids. CDR3 sequence: CASSPQGKNTEAFF.

The chain is built from TRBV12-3 or TRBV12-4 and TRBJ1-4. The CDR3 sequence is 13 residues long. CDR3 sequence reads: CASSVGFGEKLFF.

The genes are TRBV5-1 and TRBJ1-1. The CDR3 has 13 amino acids. The V gene's germline CDR1 is SGHRS and CDR2 YFSETQ. The CDR3 loop is CASSRTLNTEAFF. The complete variable domain, with remaining parts taken from reference TRBV5-1 and TRBJ1-1, reads KAGVTQTPRYLIKTRGQQVTLSCSPISGHRSVSWYQQTPGQGLQFLFEYFSETQRNKGNFPGRFSGRQFSNSRSEMNVSTLELGDSALYLCASSRTLNTEAFFGQGTRLTVV.

The genes are TRBV11-3 and TRBJ2-3; the D call of TRBD1 rests on TCRdb alone, since no DNA is present to check it. Germline V gives CDR1 SGHNT, CDR2 YENEEA. The CDR3 covers 13 residues. CDR3 sequence reads: CASSLVRGQTQYF.

J is TRBJ2-2 and V is TRBV20-1; the D gene TCRdb calls, TRBD1, cannot be checked with no DNA. CDR1 and CDR2 from the germline V gene are DFQATT and SNEGSKA (reference sequence). This CDR3 spans 14 amino acids. The CDR3 sequence: CSAGDRVRSGELFF.

The J gene is TRBJ2-2, the V gene TRBV18. The CDR3 contains 11 residues. Germline lookup yields CDR1 KGHSH and CDR2 LQKENI. The CDR3 protein is CASSPTGELFF. The whole variable domain, filled in from reference TRBV18 and TRBJ2-2, reads NAGVMQNPRHLVRRRGQEARLRCSPMKGHSHVYWYRQLPEEGLKFMVYLQKENIIDESGMPKERFSAEFPKEGPSILRIQQVVRGDSAAYFCASSPTGELFFGEGSRLTVL.

The chain joins TRBV21-1 to TRBJ2-7; there is no DNA to check the TCRdb D call of TRBD1. TRBV21-1 is described as a pseudogene. This CDR3 region has 15 residues. This CDR3 is CASSPGGHSTYEQYF.

The V and J genes are TRBV5-1 and TRBJ1-1; no DNA is available, so the TRBD1 call from TCRdb remains unchecked. The CDR3 is 17 amino acids. CDR1 is SGHRS, CDR2 YFSETQ, per germline. This CDR3 reads CASSLGSGQGLDTEAFF.

The chain uses TRBV3-1 and TRBJ1-2; TCRdb's D call, TRBD1, is unchecked because there is no DNA. This CDR3 is 15 amino acids long. From germline, CDR1 is LGHDT and CDR2 YNNKEL (reference sequence). Here the CDR3 reads CASRPLGQTNYGYTF.

The genes are TRBV20-1 and TRBJ1-1; the TCRdb call, TRBD1, lacks DNA for checking. Germline CDR1 DFQATT, CDR2 SNEGSKA (reference sequence). The CDR3 runs to 16 residues. The CDR3 here is CSASSTRQGANTEAFF.

The chain joins TRBV10-3 to TRBJ2-3. Per germline, CDR1 ENHRY and CDR2 SYGVKD. This CDR3 is 12 amino acids long. CDR3 region: CAISEGLGTQYF.

The CDR3 reads CASSFPLLAGRDNEQFF. This chain joins TRBV7-9 and TRBJ2-1; TCRdb calls TRBD2, which cannot be checked without DNA. Germline assignment: CDR1 SEHNR and CDR2 FQNEAQ (reference sequence). This CDR3 has 17 amino acids.

The chain recombines TRBV12-3 or TRBV12-4 with TRBJ1-2; the D call from TCRdb, TRBD1, cannot be confirmed without DNA. The CDR3 length is 14 residues. The CDR3 here is CASSFDGGGYGYTF.